This T cell receptor beta chain was sequenced during a study of T cell responses to AZD1222 COVID-19 vaccine (dated by TCRdb to about 2021). Study-level background: AZD1222 recipients given second doses at about 4 weeks or at about 12 weeks were pooled, since spike-specific TCR depth and breadth were not found to differ between the two schedules. TCR sequencing was performed for about 250 trial participants, of whom about 200 were given two doses of AZD1222 and 26 were given two doses of MenACWY control vaccine. Trial participants were enrolled by age into subgroups of 18-55, 56-69 and 70-plus years, and about 150, 27 and 61 TCR-sequenced participants, respectively, were included in these subgroups. Broad study findings and their caveats: CD4 TCRs associated with the vaccine covered the entire spike protein, and the dominant responses were in regions 160-218 and 743-854. Conclusions about previously exposed vaccinees are limited, since just a handful of AZD1222 recipients were seropositive for SARS-CoV-2 at baseline. Epitopes outside the regions mutated in the B.1.351 and B.1.1.7 variants were reportedly recognized by nearly half of the unique spike-specific TCRs. The 56-69-year group was small, and its depth increase did not reach significance, likely because of low power. Most participants were white British and females outnumbered males, and the authors suggested that clonal diversity may have been underestimated. After two AZD1222 doses, spike-specific TCR breadth and depth were significantly higher than at day 0 and than in MenACWY recipients. Because no day 14 peak-response samples were available, repertoires were characterized only after the peak T cell response.

A word on this clone: No cognate antigen has been identified for it. No clone much larger than this one lies a single base away; base qualities are absent.

The CDR3 regions of human TCRbeta chains were subjected to immunosequencing. The authors processed their data as follows. Repertoire TCRs were matched against a reference library of SARS-CoV-2-specific TCRs generated with the MIRA antigen-specificity platform. Breadth was defined as the fraction of unique TCRs that were SARS-CoV-2-associated. Depth was defined as the fraction of total T cells that were SARS-CoV-2-associated. Each spike-specific TCR was assigned to its reactive spike region and to a CD4 or CD8 class using the MIRA data. Log10-transformed breadth and depth values were compared by one-way ANOVA with Sidak's multiple comparisons tests. The clones in this table, taken by TCRdb from immuneACCESS, are in-frame only. Not every clone is retained; where verified, under half of the shortfall comes from an unresolved V gene, and the cause of the rest is unknown. The V and J calls and clone size come from that table; D and trimming were worked out from the DNA. This sample holds 150,000 to 200,000 clones; approximately 94% were observed only once. Jointly, the top ten make up about 0.6% of the sample.

The meaning of the sample's time point label: baseline before first vaccination. Vaccinee samples came from UK trials COV001 and COV002, including a single-blind randomized controlled phase 2/3 trial of AZD1222 (ChAdOx1 nCoV-19) in healthy adults. For TCRbeta chain sequencing, PBMC samples from trial participants were taken at day 0 and at day 28 after the second dose. CDR1 and CDR2 are read off the germline V gene as SGDLS and YYNGEE. Including the terminal cysteine and phenylalanine, the CDR3 comprises 15 residues. Only the CDR3 DNA stays, 45 bases, in frame from base 1. Deletion took 0 bases off V and 5 bases off J, with a span of 14 bases between the germline ends.

The input for sequencing was peripheral blood, taken on day 0 of AZD1222 vaccination. This chain joins TRBV9 to TRBJ1-2, with the D gene not clear enough to name. The clonotype was recovered from an adult in good health. CDR3 reads: CASSVEGAGLYGYTF. In nucleotide form, the sequence is TGTGCCAGCAGCGTAGAGGGAGCTGGTTTATATGGCTACACCTTC.